This T cell receptor beta chain comes out of a study of CD8+ T cells in alopecia areata (dated by TCRdb to the late 2010s). In terms of the full investigation: The treated patients took part in an open-label pilot trial in which moderate-to-severe alopecia areata was treated with oral tofacitinib at 5 to 10 mg twice daily. The RNA source kit depended on sample type: the PAXgene miRNA kit for fixed scalp, the miRNeasy kit for PBMCs, and the RNeasy kit for mouse skin. Clonality in the scalp was compared among normal scalp (n=4), patchy alopecia areata scalp (n=8), and alopecia totalis/universalis scalp (n=8). immunoSEQ multiplex PCR using 35 Vbeta forward primers and 13 Jbeta reverse primers was used to amplify TCRbeta CDR3 regions. In both human patients and the C3H/HeJ mouse model, the study applied high-throughput TCRbeta sequencing to look at T cell clonal expansion in alopecia areata. Tofacitinib was administered for 6 to 18 months, and 6 months of follow-up off drug were then conducted to assess delayed response and recurrence. Scalp tissue and sorted CD4+ and CD8+ peripheral blood T cells from patchy and totalis/universalis alopecia areata patients and from healthy controls were covered by human TCRbeta sequencing. Tofacitinib-treated patients had biopsies at baseline and at 4 and 24 weeks of treatment, with a later scalp biopsy in several patients. Study-wide conclusions, independent of this receptor: Compared with normal scalp, lesional scalp, particularly in alopecia totalis/universalis, had higher clonality and more expanded CD8+ clones, which suggests antigenic drive. TCR sequences shared between patients were less clear than in mice, possibly partly because of HLA diversity in the patient population. Unlike mouse skin, which is dominated by gammadelta T cells, normal human skin has resident alphabeta T cells that are also sequenced, and this complicates analysis of the scalp TCR repertoire.

The CDR3 measures 11 amino acids from cysteine to phenylalanine. Just the 33-base CDR3 DNA is kept, in frame starting at base 1. V and J lose 2 bases and 14 bases, and a span of 10 bases separates them. From a lookup of the germline V gene, CDR1 and CDR2 are ENHRY and SYGVKD. The library was produced with the immunoSEQ multiplex PCR assay. For TCR sequencing, RNA was extracted from every sample and reverse transcribed into cDNA to serve as template. SuperScript III was used for first-strand cDNA synthesis, primed with a 2:1 mix of oligo-dT and random hexamers. A synthetic immune receptor repertoire was used to assess amplification bias, and residual bias was removed computationally. Processing in the source paper ran as follows. Raw reads were preprocessed for error removal, and CDR3 was defined according to IMGT conventions as running from the conserved cysteine to phenylalanine. Clonality was computed by normalizing Shannon entropy by log2 of the number of productive unique TCRs and subtracting the result from 1. CD4 or CD8 identity of scalp clones was inferred by cross-referencing scalp TCRbeta sequences with sorted blood CD4 and CD8 repertoires. TCRdb mirrors the immuneACCESS table, restricted to in-frame sequences. Some clones are absent from its copies; in checked studies, under half trace to an unresolved V gene, and the reason for the others is unknown. The V and J calls and clone size come from that table; D and trimming were worked out from the DNA. This sample comprises roughly 140,000 clones, 40% to 65% of them detected only once. The ten largest clones capture roughly 19% of the sample.

This sample's time point label indicates: baseline before oral tofacitinib. From alopecia areata patients, peripheral blood was collected along with lesional scalp punch biopsies. PBMCs were separated by density centrifugation and stained for CD3, CD4 and CD8, after which CD4+ and CD8+ T cells were sorted on a FACSAria. Remarks on this clone: Its antigen has not been determined. One base away there is no much larger clone; base qualities are not given.

The rearranged chain carries TRBV10-3 and TRBJ1-5; TRBD1 is possibly the D segment (6 matching bases). This receptor was taken from a human donor with alopecia areata. The sequenced sample was CD8+ T cells sorted from blood, obtained at week 0. In nucleotides, the sequence is TGTGCCATCAGTGAGACAGGGCTGAAGCATTTT. Its protein reads: CAISETGLKHF.